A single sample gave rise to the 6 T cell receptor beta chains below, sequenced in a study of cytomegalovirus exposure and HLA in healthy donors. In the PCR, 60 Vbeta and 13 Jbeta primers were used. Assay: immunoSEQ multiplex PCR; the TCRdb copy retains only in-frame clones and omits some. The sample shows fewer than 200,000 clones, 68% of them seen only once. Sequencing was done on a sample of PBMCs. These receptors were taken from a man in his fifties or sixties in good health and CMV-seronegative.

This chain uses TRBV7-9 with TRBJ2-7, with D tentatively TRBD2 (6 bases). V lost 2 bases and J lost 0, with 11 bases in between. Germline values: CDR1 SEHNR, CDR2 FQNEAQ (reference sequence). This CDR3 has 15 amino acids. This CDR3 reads CASSLPGEASYEQYF. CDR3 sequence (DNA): TGTGCCAGCAGCTTACCGGGAGAGGCCTCCTACGAGCAGTACTTC.

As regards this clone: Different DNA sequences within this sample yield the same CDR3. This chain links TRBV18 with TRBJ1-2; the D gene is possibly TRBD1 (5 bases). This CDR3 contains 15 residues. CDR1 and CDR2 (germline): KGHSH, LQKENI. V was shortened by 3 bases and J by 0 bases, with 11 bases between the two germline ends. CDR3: CASSPGGAPNYGYTF. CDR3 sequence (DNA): TGTGCCAGCTCACCTGGAGGGGCCCCTAACTATGGCTACACCTTC. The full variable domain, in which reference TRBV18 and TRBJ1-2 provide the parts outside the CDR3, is NAGVMQNPRHLVRRRGQEARLRCSPMKGHSHVYWYRQLPEEGLKFMVYLQKENIIDESGMPKERFSAEFPKEGPSILRIQQVVRGDSAAYFCASSPGGAPNYGYTFGSGTRLTVV.

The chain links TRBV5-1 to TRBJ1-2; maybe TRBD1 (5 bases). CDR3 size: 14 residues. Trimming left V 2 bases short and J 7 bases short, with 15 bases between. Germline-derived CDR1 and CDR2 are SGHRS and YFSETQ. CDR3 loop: CASSLSPGQVGYTF. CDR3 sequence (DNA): TGCGCCAGCAGCTTATCACCAGGGCAGGTTGGCTACACCTTC.

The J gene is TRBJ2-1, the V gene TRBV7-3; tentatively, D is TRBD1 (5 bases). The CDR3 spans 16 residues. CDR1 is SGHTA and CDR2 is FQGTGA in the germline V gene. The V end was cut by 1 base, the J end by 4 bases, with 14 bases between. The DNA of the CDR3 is TGTGCCAGCAGCTTAAATGAAGGGGTCAGGTACAATGAGCAGTTCTTC. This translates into CASSLNEGVRYNEQFF.

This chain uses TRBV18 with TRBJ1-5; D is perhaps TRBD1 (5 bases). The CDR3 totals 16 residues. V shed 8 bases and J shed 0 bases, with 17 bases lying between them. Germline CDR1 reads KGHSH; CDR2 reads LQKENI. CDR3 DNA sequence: TGTGCCAGCCAGGGAGCGGGGGACTTTAGCAATCAGCCCCAGCATTTT. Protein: CASQGAGDFSNQPQHF.

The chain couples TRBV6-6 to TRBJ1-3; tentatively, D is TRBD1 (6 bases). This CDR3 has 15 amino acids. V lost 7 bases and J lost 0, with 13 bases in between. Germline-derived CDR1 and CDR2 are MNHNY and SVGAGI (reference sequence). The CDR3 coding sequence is TGTGCCAGCAAACTCGACAGGAGCTCTGGAAACACCATATATTTT. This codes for CASKLDRSSGNTIYF.